A single sample is the source of the 5 T cell receptor beta chains below, sequenced in a study of beta chain features in type 1 diabetes. The authors reverse transcribed all of the isolated RNA, so sequencing captured expressed TCRB transcripts. Sequenced by immunoSEQ multiplex PCR; TCRdb stores in-frame clones only, minus some. Of about 170,000 clones in the sample, approximately 8.4% are singletons; the top ten hold roughly 0.5%. Their target antigens are unknown. The study's findings and limits: In every one of the four CD4+ subsets, TCRB CDR3s were moderately but significantly shorter in Type 1 diabetes patients.

Sequencing was performed on central memory CD4+ T cells from blood. The origin of the receptors is a man between 18 and 35 years old with type 1 diabetes.

The chain is built from TRBV7-9 and TRBJ2-5; D ambiguous. Deletions cut 5 bases from V and 5 bases from J, with 9 bases between. Germline V gene sequence: CDR1 SEHNR, CDR2 FQNEAQ (reference sequence). The CDR3 runs 12 residues. CDR3 sequence reads: CASSPYWETQYF. The CDR3 DNA reads as TGTGCCAGCAGCCCCTACTGGGAGACCCAGTACTTC.

This clone has just a few counts. The chain links TRBV6-6 to TRBJ2-1, with D possibly TRBD1 on 5 matching bases. The ends were cut back, 0 bases at V and 4 bases at J, with 13 bases in the middle. The CDR3 covers 16 residues. The germline V gene has CDR1 MNHNY and CDR2 SVGAGI (reference sequence). The CDR3 nucleotides are TGTGCCAGCAGTTACTCGCCAGGGCCGGCTTACAATGAGCAGTTCTTC. Its protein product is CASSYSPGPAYNEQFF.

This clone was observed many times. The same CDR3 also results from other DNA sequences found in this sample. This chain links TRBV29-1 with TRBJ1-2; D call uncertain. V gave up 4 bases and J gave up 4 bases, with 10 bases separating them. The CDR3 has 12 residues. The germline gives CDR1 SQVTM, CDR2 ANQGSEA. The CDR3 DNA follows: TGCAGCGTTGGTGGAGAGTTCTATGGCTACACCTTC. Protein product: CSVGGEFYGYTF. Looking up the rest from reference TRBV29-1 and TRBJ1-2 gives the full variable domain: SAVISQKPSRDICQRGTSLTIQCQVDSQVTMMFWYRQQPGQSLTLIATANQGSEATYESGFVIDKFPISRPNLTFSTLTVSNMSPEDSSIYLCSVGGEFYGYTFGSGTRLTVV.

This clone has a handful of counts. The rearrangement joins TRBV5-1 to TRBJ2-3; maybe TRBD2 (6 bases). CDR3 length equals 13 residues. CDR1 and CDR2 from the germline V gene are SGHRS and YFSETQ. Deletions cut 4 bases from V and 5 bases from J, with 11 bases between. CDR3 bases: TGCGCCAGCAGCCGACACGGGGGAGATACGCAGTATTTT. Translation gives CASSRHGGDTQYF. Variable domain in full (rest from reference TRBV5-1 and TRBJ2-3): KAGVTQTPRYLIKTRGQQVTLSCSPISGHRSVSWYQQTPGQGLQFLFEYFSETQRNKGNFPGRFSGRQFSNSRSEMNVSTLELGDSALYLCASSRHGGDTQYFGPGTRLTVL.

The genes are TRBV9 and TRBJ1-2; D gene ambiguous. Germline CDR1 SGDLS, CDR2 YYNGEE. Trimming shortened V by 5 bases and J by 7 bases, and 15 bases separated the two germline ends. The CDR3 sequence is 13 residues long. CDR3 bases: TGTGCCAGCAGAAAGGAGGTGGGTTTTGGCTACACCTTC. It encodes CASRKEVGFGYTF.